The 2 T cell receptor beta chains below were found in one sample sequenced in a study of OX40 agonist ivuxolimab in advanced cancers. Measured with immunoSEQ multiplex PCR; TCRdb has only the in-frame clones, and not every one. The repertoire holds more than 40,000 clones, with approximately 90% as singletons. Sequenced material: CD4+ or CD8+ T cells sorted from blood, taken in a trial of the OX40 agonist ivuxolimab. The receptors originated from an adult with an advanced solid tumor such as melanoma, head and neck, liver or kidney cancer.

V and J are TRBV7-6 and TRBJ2-7; 7 nucleotides line up with TRBD1. The J segment lost 3 bases and the V segment lost 1 base, leaving 6 bases of the junction unmatched. The CDR3 loop spans 15 amino acids. Germline V lookup: CDR1 SGHVS, CDR2 FNYEAQ. In DNA, the CDR3 is TGTGCCAGCAGCTTAGACCCGGGACAGAGCTACGAGCAGTACTTC. This codes for CASSLDPGQSYEQYF.

There are a few counts of this clone. The chain carries TRBV7-6 and TRBJ1-2, with unresolved D. The CDR3 has 12 amino acids. The germline V and J ends were trimmed by 4 bases and 4 bases, with 7 bases remaining between them. CDR1 is SGHVS, CDR2 FNYEAQ, per germline. In DNA form, the CDR3 reads TGTGCCAGCAGCTCCGGCAGCTATGGCTACACCTTC. As protein: CASSSGSYGYTF.